The 6 T cell receptor beta chains listed next were all sequenced from one sample in a study of blood T cell repertoires in COVID-19. The method was immunoSEQ multiplex PCR; TCRdb's version includes in-frame clones alone and lacks a portion of them. The repertoire holds about half a million clones, with roughly 89% as singletons. Sequencing was carried out using peripheral blood. These receptors all come from a man aged 18-30 years with COVID-19, enrolled during active disease.

This clone was counted between two and nine times. This chain joins TRBV11-2 and TRBJ2-7; D is possibly TRBD1 (5 bases). Germline V lookup: CDR1 SGHAT, CDR2 FQNNGV. The CDR3 sequence is 12 residues long. Trimming took off 5 bases at V and 8 bases at J, with 13 bases between the two ends. The CDR3 DNA is TGTGCCAGCAGCGACGGCAGGGTAAAGCAGTACTTC. It encodes CASSDGRVKQYF.

This clone showed up just once. The chain recombines TRBV27 with TRBJ1-5, with a weak D call TRBD1 (6 bases). The CDR3 is 16 amino acids. The V end lost 8 bases, the J end lost 1 base, and 18 bases lay between the germline ends. Germline lookup yields CDR1 MNHEY and CDR2 SMNVEV (reference sequence). CDR3 DNA sequence: TGTGCCAGCGGAACCAGGGGTTTTGGGAGCAATCAGCCCCAGCATTTT. This codes for CASGTRGFGSNQPQHF.

J is TRBJ1-2 and V is TRBV27; D is unresolved. The CDR3 is 14 amino acids. Germline CDR1 MNHEY, CDR2 SMNVEV (reference sequence). Trimming removed 8 bases from V and 4 bases from J, with 17 bases in between. The CDR3 sequence: CASGSFEIPYGYTF. The DNA of the CDR3 is TGTGCCAGCGGCTCCTTTGAAATTCCCTATGGCTACACCTTC.

V and J are TRBV12-3 or TRBV12-4 and TRBJ1-4; D gene unclear. V lost 7 bases and J 10 bases, leaving 16 bases between the germline ends. This CDR3 region has 13 residues. CDR3 residues: CASKTESFGKLFF. In DNA, the CDR3 is TGTGCCAGCAAAACAGAGAGCTTTGGAAAACTGTTTTTT.

The chain links TRBV5-4 to TRBJ1-1, with 7 bases that match TRBD1. Trimming at V came to 4 bases and at J to 1 base, leaving 4 bases not matched to a gene. The CDR3 extends over 14 amino acids. Germline V lookup: CDR1 SGHNT, CDR2 YYREEE (reference sequence). In nucleotides, the CDR3 is TGTGCCAGCAGCGAACGGACAGGGAACACTGAAGCTTTCTTT. Translating it yields CASSERTGNTEAFF.

This chain uses TRBV5-1 with TRBJ2-3, with a weak D call TRBD1 (6 bases). This CDR3 comprises 14 residues. Germline lookup yields CDR1 SGHRS and CDR2 YFSETQ. V lost 3 bases to trimming and J lost 5 bases, with 13 bases between them. The CDR3 spells CASSSGQGQDTQYF. The CDR3 coding sequence is TGCGCCAGCAGCTCGGGCCAGGGGCAAGATACGCAGTATTTT.